This T cell receptor beta chain was retrieved from a study of cytomegalovirus exposure and HLA in healthy donors. With 60 Vbeta and 13 Jbeta primers, the PCR was carried out. The assay was immunoSEQ multiplex PCR, and TCRdb's table has in-frame clones only and misses some. The table includes hundreds of thousands of clones, around 80% detected once. The sample taken for sequencing was PBMCs. The sequence came from a woman aged 55-70 years in good health and CMV-seropositive.

CDR3 protein: CASSSYSGDLFHYGYTF. The CDR3 nucleotides read TGTGCCAGCAGTTCTTATTCAGGGGATTTGTTTCACTATGGCTACACCTTC. The chain links TRBV28 to TRBJ1-2; a weak D match, TRBD1 (6 bases). The germline V and J ends were trimmed by 4 bases and 3 bases, with 21 bases remaining between them. CDR1 MDHEN and CDR2 SYDVKM come from the germline V gene. The CDR3 has 17 amino acids.